Sequencing of this T cell receptor beta chain was carried out in a study of cytotoxic CD8 clonotypes in ibrutinib-treated CLL. Sequencing was performed with immunoSEQ multiplex PCR; in TCRdb, only in-frame clones are kept and a portion is missing. Altogether more than 300,000 clones are present, 80% being singletons, with the ten largest covering over 5%. The V gene lost 0 bases and the J gene lost 3 bases, with 12 bases spanning the gap. Germline V gives CDR1 PRHDT, CDR2 FYEKMQ (reference sequence). This CDR3 has 16 residues. This clone was observed a single time. V gene TRBV13 combines with J gene TRBJ2-1; the D gene is possibly TRBD2 (6 bases). This receptor was obtained from a human donor with chronic lymphocytic leukemia. The sequencing here drew on PBMCs, taken before ibrutinib treatment. The CDR3 loop is CASSLGFRAGYNEQFF. The CDR3 region has the DNA TGTGCCAGCAGCTTAGGCTTCCGAGCGGGCTACAATGAGCAGTTCTTC.